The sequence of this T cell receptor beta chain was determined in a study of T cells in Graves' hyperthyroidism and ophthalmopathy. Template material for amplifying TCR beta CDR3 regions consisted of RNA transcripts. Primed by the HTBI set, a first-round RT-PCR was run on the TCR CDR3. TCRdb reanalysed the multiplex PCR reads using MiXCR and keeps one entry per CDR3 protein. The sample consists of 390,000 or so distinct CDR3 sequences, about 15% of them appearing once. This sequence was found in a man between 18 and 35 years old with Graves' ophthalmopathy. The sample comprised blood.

This chain's CDR3 is CASSLGPSGSVYEQYF. CDR3 DNA sequence: TGCGCCAGCAGCTTGGGCCCTAGCGGGAGTGTGTACGAGCAGTACTTC. The chain combines TRBV5-1 with TRBJ2-7; 10 bases agree with TRBD2. Losses at the gene ends were 0 bases for V and 4 bases for J; bases not matched to a gene: 7. CDR3 size: 16 residues. Germline CDR1 is SGHRS and CDR2 is YFSETQ.